This TCR beta chain was recovered during a study of cytomegalovirus exposure and HLA in healthy donors. Study-wide results and limits: Three CMV-associated chains were confirmed in vitro to be specific for CMV antigens. The authors later found most CMV-associated TCR beta chains appeared HLA-restricted.

PCR involved 60 Vbeta and 13 Jbeta primers. Profiled with immunoSEQ multiplex PCR; TCRdb holds only in-frame clones, not every one. The table has 150,000 to 160,000 clones, 65% to 75% seen once. Trimming left V 3 bases short and J 1 base short, with 15 bases between. The CDR3 spans 16 residues. Looked up from germline, CDR1 is MDHEN and CDR2 is SYDVKM. Of note for this clone: What it binds is not known.

Input material: PBMCs. This TCR was sampled from a man in his late teens or twenties in good health and CMV-seronegative. The genes are TRBV28 and TRBJ1-1; possible D gene TRBD1, 6 bases. CDR3 residues: CASSLDSLLGNTEAFF. Here the CDR3 DNA reads TGTGCCAGCAGTTTGGACAGCCTACTGGGGAACACTGAAGCTTTCTTT.